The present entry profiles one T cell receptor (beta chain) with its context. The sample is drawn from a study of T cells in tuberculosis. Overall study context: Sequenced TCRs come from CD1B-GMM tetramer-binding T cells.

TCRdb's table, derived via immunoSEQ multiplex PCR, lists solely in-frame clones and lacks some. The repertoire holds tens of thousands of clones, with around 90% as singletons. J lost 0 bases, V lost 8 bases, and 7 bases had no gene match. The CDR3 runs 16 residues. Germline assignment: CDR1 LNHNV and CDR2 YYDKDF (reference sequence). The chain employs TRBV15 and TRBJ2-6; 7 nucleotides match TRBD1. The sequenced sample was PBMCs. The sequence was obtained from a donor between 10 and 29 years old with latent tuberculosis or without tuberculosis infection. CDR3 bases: TGTGCCACCCAAACAGGGGAGAGCTCTGGGGCCAACGTCCTGACTTTC. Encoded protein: CATQTGESSGANVLTF.